This T cell receptor beta chain was sequenced during a study of OX40 agonist ivuxolimab in advanced cancers. A word on this clone: Its specificity is not known.

Study outcomes and limitations: Patients who responded partially at 0.1-3.0 mg/kg showed clonal expansion ranking among the lowest. Compared with CD4+, CD8+ T cells on average had more expanded clones.

Assay used: immunoSEQ multiplex PCR; TCRdb lists only in-frame clones, some missing. The sample carries around 50,000 clones, roughly 91% recorded once. Trimming stripped 3 bases from V and 5 bases from J, with 11 bases between. Germline assignment: CDR1 LNHDA and CDR2 SQIVND (reference sequence). This CDR3 region has 13 residues. Source: CD4+ or CD8+ T cells sorted from blood, taken in a trial of the OX40 agonist ivuxolimab. The gene calls are TRBV19 and TRBJ2-7; no clear D gene. This receptor was obtained from an adult with an advanced solid tumor such as melanoma, head and neck, liver or kidney cancer. The CDR3 DNA reads TGTGCCAGTAGTATGCTAGGGCCCCACGAGCAGTACTTC. Translating it yields CASSMLGPHEQYF.